This entry concerns a single T cell receptor beta chain. The data were taken from a study of blood T cell repertoires in COVID-19. At the level of the study: In each case, the material was cDNA or gDNA derived from T cells, B-cell-depleted T cells, or PBMCs.

Authors' processing steps: Researchers report that nucleated cell counts were estimated from reference gene primer amplification. TCRdb's copy holds only in-frame clones and misses some; the assay was immunoSEQ multiplex PCR. V and J calls and clone size are as listed in that table; D and trimming were resolved from the DNA. The sample yields some 160,000 clones, approximately 86% seen once. The CDR3 totals 13 residues. Trimming removed 11 bases from V and 5 bases from J; junction bases left unmatched: 6. Germline CDR1 is SNHLY and CDR2 is FYNNEI. Source material: peripheral blood. The receptor was isolated from a woman older than 75 with COVID-19, enrolled during active disease. The chain links TRBV2 to TRBJ2-4; 10 positions agree with TRBD1. Here the CDR3 DNA reads TGTGCCCCGGGGGGGACAGGGGAAAACATTCAGTACTTC. Translating gives CAPGGTGENIQYF.